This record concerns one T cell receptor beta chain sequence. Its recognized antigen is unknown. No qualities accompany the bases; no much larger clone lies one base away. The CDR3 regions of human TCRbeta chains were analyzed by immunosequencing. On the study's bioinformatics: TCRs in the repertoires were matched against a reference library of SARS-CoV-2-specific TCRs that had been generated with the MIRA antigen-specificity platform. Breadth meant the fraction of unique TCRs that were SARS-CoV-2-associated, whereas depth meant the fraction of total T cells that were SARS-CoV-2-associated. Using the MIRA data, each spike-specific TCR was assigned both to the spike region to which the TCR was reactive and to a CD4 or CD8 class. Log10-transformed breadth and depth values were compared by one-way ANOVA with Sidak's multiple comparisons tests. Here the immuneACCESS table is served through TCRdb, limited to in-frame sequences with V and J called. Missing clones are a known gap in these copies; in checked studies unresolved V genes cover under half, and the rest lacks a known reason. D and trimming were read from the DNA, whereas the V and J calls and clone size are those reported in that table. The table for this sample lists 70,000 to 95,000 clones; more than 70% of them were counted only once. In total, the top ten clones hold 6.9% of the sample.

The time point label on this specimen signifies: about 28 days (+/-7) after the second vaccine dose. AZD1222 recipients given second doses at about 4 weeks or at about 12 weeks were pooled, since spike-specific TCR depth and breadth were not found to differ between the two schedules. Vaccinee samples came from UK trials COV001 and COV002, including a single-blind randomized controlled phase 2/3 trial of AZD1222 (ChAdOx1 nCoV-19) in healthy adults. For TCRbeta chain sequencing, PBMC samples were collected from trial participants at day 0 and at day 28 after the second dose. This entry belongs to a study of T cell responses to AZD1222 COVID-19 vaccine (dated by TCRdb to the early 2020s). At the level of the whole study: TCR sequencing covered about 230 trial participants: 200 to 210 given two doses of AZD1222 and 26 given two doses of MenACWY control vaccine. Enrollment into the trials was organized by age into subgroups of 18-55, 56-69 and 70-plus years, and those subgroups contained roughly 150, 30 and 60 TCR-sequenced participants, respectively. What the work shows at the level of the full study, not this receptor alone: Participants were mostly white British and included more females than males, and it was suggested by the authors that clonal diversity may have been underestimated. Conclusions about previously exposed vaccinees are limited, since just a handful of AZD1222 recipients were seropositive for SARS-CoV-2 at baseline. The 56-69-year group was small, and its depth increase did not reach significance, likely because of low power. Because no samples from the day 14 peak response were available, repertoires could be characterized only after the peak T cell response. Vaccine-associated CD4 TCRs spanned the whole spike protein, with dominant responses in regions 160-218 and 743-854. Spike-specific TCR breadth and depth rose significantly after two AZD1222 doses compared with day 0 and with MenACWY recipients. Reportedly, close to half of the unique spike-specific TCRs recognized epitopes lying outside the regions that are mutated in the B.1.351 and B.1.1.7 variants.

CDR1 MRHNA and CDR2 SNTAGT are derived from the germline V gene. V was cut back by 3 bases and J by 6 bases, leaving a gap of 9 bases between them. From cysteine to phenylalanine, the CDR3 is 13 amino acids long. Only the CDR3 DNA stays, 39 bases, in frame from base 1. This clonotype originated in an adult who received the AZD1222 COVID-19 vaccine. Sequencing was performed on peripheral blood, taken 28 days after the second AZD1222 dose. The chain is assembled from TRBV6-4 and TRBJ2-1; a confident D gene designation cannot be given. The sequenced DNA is TGTGCCAGCAGTGATCGGGCCGCCAATGAGCAGTTCTTC. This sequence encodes CASSDRAANEQFF.